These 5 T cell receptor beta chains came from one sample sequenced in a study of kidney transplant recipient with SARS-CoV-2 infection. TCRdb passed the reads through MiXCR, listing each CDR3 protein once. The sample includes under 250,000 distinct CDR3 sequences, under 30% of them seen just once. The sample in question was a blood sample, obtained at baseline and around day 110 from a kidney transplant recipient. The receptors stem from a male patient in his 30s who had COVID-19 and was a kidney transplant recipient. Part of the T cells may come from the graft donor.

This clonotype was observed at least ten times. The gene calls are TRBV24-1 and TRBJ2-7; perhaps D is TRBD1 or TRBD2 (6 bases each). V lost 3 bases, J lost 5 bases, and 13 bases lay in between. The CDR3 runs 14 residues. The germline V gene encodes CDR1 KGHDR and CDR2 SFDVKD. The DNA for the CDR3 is TGTGCCACCAGTGATGGCCCGGAGGGGGACGAGCAGTACTTC. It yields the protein CATSDGPEGDEQYF.

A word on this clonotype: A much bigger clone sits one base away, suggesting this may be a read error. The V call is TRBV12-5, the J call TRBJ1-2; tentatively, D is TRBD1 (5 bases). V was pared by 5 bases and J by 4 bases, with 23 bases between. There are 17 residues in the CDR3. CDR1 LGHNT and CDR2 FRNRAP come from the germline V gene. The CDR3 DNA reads TGTGCTAGTGGTCGCTGGTCTTTGCAGGGAAAGACCTATGGCTACACCTTC. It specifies CASGRWSLQGKTYGYTF.

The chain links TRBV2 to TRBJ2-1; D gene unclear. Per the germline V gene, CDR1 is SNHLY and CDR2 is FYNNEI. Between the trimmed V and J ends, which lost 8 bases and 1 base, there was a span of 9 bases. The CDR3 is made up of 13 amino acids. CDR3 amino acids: CASEGGSYNEQFF. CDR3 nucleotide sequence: TGTGCCAGCGAAGGCGGATCCTACAATGAGCAGTTCTTC.

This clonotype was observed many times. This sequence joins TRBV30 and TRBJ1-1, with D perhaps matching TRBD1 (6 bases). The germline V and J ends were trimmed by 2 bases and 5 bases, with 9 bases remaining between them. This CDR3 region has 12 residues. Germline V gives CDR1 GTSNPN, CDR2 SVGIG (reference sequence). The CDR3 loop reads CAWSRRGTEAFF. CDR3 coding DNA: TGTGCCTGGAGTAGGAGGGGGACTGAAGCTTTCTTT.

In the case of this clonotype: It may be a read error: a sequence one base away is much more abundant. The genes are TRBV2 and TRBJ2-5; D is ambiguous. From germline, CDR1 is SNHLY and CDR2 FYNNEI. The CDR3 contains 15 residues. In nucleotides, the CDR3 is TGTGCCTGCAGTTCCTTTAGTGGGGTACAAGAGACCCAGTACTTC. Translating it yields CACSSFSGVQETQYF.